This is a list of T cell receptor beta chains from one sample in a study of blood T cells in healthy people across ages. In TCRdb, the 5' RACE reads were re-called with MiXCR into one record per CDR3 protein. The sample lists some 1.5 million distinct CDR3 sequences, about 28% seen once, with more than 6% in the top ten. The sample was blood. Source of these receptors: a woman aged 25 to 39 in good health. CDR3s include the opening cysteine and the closing phenylalanine or tryptophan. A D gene is named only where the DNA matches it firmly. Clone size is stated in some rows and not others, as once, few, many or a class when expanded.

cdr3_aa cdr3_nt v_call d_call j_call clone_size
CASRLGTDVEYF TGTGCCAGCAGATTGGGCACAGATGTGGAGTATTTT TRBV12-3/TRBV12-4 NA TRBJ2-3 NA
CSAVAGGGYEQYF TGCAGTGCAGTAGCGGGAGGAGGGTACGAGCAGTACTTC TRBV20-1 TRBD2 TRBJ2-7 few
CASSKTSEQYF TGTGCCAGCAGCAAGACTAGCGAGCAGTACTTC TRBV12-3/TRBV12-4 NA TRBJ2-7 few
CASSEGDRSYGYTF TGTGCCAGCAGTGAGGGGGACAGGAGCTATGGCTACACCTTC TRBV12-3/TRBV12-4 TRBD1 TRBJ1-2 NA
CASSIGSGANVLTF TGTGCCAGTAGTATAGGGTCTGGGGCCAACGTCCTGACTTTC TRBV19 NA TRBJ2-6 many
CASSPGAFQDNEQFF TGTGCCAGCAGCCCGGGGGCCTTCCAAGACAATGAGCAGTTCTTC TRBV5-6 NA TRBJ2-1 NA
CASSLGESGAFF TGTGCCAGCAGTCTAGGGGAATCGGGAGCTTTCTTT TRBV3-1 NA TRBJ1-1 NA
CASSAGPGTGELFF TGTGCCAGCAGCGCTGGGCCGGGGACCGGGGAGCTGTTTTTT TRBV9 NA TRBJ2-2 few
CASMLRLSSGANVLTF TGTGCCAGCATGCTAAGACTCAGCTCTGGGGCCAACGTCCTGACTTTC TRBV6-6 NA TRBJ2-6 NA
CASSSKQGGDSNQPQHF TGTGCCAGCAGCTCAAAACAGGGGGGAGATAGCAATCAGCCCCAGCATTTT TRBV7-2 TRBD1 TRBJ1-5 NA
CASSVAGASSTDTQYF TGTGCCAGCAGCGTAGCAGGAGCCTCTAGCACAGATACGCAGTATTTT TRBV9 NA TRBJ2-3 NA
CASSEGLLINNEQFF TGTGCCAGTAGCGAAGGGCTCTTAATTAACAATGAGCAGTTCTTC TRBV7-2 NA TRBJ2-1 NA